This is a list of T cell receptor beta chains from one sample in a study of metastatic and nonmetastatic thyroid tumors. TCRdb recomputed clones from the PCR reads via MiXCR. The sample yields 45,000 to 50,000 clones, around 23% seen once. The sample comprised blood. The receptor set was obtained from a male donor with papillary thyroid cancer or a benign thyroid nodule (not recorded which). Some clones in this sample may be carry-over from other donors' samples. Each CDR3 is given with its conserved first and last residue. Fields, in order: D gene, J gene, clone size, V gene, CDR3 protein, CDR3 DNA. D genes are given only for firm matches. Rows give clone size only sometimes, using once, few, many, or a class for an expanded clone.

. | TRBJ1-2 | . | TRBV28 | CASSLGFGYTF | TGTGCCAGCAGTTTAGGTTTTGGCTACACCTTC
TRBD1 | TRBJ2-7 | once | TRBV7-3 | CATSLDRDSEQYF | TGTGCCACCTCATTGGACAGGGATAGCGAGCAGTACTTC
TRBD2 | TRBJ2-7 | many | TRBV14 | CASSPREGPISYEQYF | TGTGCCAGCAGCCCCCGGGAGGGGCCGATCTCCTACGAGCAGTACTTC
TRBD2 | TRBJ2-7 | once | TRBV5-1 | CASTDRAGVGEQYF | TGCGCCAGCACGGACCGTGCGGGAGTGGGCGAGCAGTACTTC
. | TRBJ2-1 | many | TRBV18 | CASSTVSSYNEQFF | TGTGCCAGCTCAACGGTTAGCTCCTACAATGAGCAGTTCTTC
. | TRBJ2-7 | many | TRBV27 | CASRWGSSYEQYF | TGTGCCAGCAGGTGGGGTTCCTCCTACGAGCAGTACTTC
. | TRBJ1-4 | many | TRBV5-1 | CASSLDISTNEKLFF | TGCGCCAGCAGCTTGGACATCTCAACTAATGAAAAACTGTTTTTT
TRBD2 | TRBJ2-3 | many | TRBV20-1 | CSARDLRLAGRTDTQYF | TGCAGTGCTAGAGACCTCAGACTAGCGGGCCGCACAGATACGCAGTATTTT
TRBD1 | TRBJ1-3 | many | TRBV5-1 | CASSLGTGGKTGNTIYF | TGCGCCAGCAGCCTAGGGACAGGGGGCAAGACTGGAAACACCATATATTTT
. | TRBJ2-3 | once | TRBV4-1 | CASSQVSDADTQYF | TGCGCCAGCAGCCAAGTTTCGGACGCAGATACGCAGTATTTT
. | TRBJ1-1 | once | TRBV5-1 | CASSEQTAFNTEAFF | TGCGCCAGCAGCGAACAGACAGCCTTCAACACTGAAGCTTTCTTT
. | TRBJ1-5 | many | TRBV19 | CASSWTTDSNQPQHF | TGTGCCAGTAGCTGGACAACCGATAGCAATCAGCCCCAGCATTTT
. | TRBJ2-6 | . | TRBV19 | CASSLARRSGANVLTF | TGTGCCAGTAGTCTGGCCAGACGCTCTGGGGCCAACGTCCTGACTTTC
TRBD2 | TRBJ2-3 | . | TRBV20-1 | CIASGVSDSDTQYF | TGCATTGCTAGCGGCGTGAGCGACTCAGATACGCAGTATTTT
TRBD2 | TRBJ2-1 | many | TRBV20-1 | CSATEREKVEQFF | TGCAGTGCCACGGAGCGGGAGAAGGTTGAGCAGTTCTTC
TRBD1 | TRBJ1-4 | many | TRBV24-1 | CATSGGGGEKLFF | TGTGCCACCTCAGGGGGCGGAGGGGAAAAACTGTTTTTT
. | TRBJ1-2 | many | TRBV19 | CASSRDGFNYGYTF | TGTGCCAGCTCCCGGGACGGATTTAACTATGGCTACACCTTC
TRBD2 | TRBJ2-3 | few | TRBV30 | CAWRPGTSWVTQYF | TGTGCCTGGAGGCCCGGGACTAGCTGGGTAACGCAGTATTTT
. | TRBJ2-4 | . | TRBV25-1 | CASSEGLAINIQYF | TGTGCCAGCAGTGAGGGTCTAGCGATAAACATTCAGTACTTC
TRBD2 | TRBJ2-3 | many | TRBV7-2 | CASSPWTSGGGIGQYF | TGTGCCAGCAGCCCATGGACTAGCGGGGGGGGGATTGGGCAGTATTTT
. | TRBJ2-4 | many | TRBV20-1 | CSASFSENIQYF | TGCAGTGCTAGTTTTTCTGAGAACATTCAGTACTTC
. | TRBJ2-3 | . | TRBV7-2 | CASSFGGSAYTQYF | TGTGCCAGCAGCTTTGGGGGGTCCGCTTATACGCAGTATTTT
TRBD2 | TRBJ2-3 | . | TRBV12-3/TRBV12-4 | CASQRERTDTQYF | TGTGCCAGCCAGCGGGAGAGAACAGATACGCAGTATTTT
TRBD2 | TRBJ2-3 | few | TRBV6-1 | CAICTNSGGSTDTQYF | TGTGCCATCTGCACAAATAGCGGGGGGAGCACAGATACGCAGTATTTT
. | TRBJ2-6 | many | TRBV9 | CASSSPLVSYSGANVLTF | TGTGCCAGCAGCTCACCCCTGGTCAGCTACTCTGGGGCCAACGTCCTGACTTTC
. | TRBJ1-1 | . | TRBV30 | CAWIYTRGWRSMNTEAFF | TGTGCCTGGATCTACACTCGGGGGTGGAGAAGTATGAACACTGAAGCTTTCTTT
TRBD1 | TRBJ2-1 | once | TRBV5-1 | CASSFGQGNEQFF | TGCGCCAGCAGCTTTGGACAGGGTAATGAGCAGTTCTTC
. | TRBJ2-7 | . | TRBV6-1 | CASSPRTTYEQYF | TGTGCCAGCAGTCCTCGGACTACCTACGAGCAGTACTTC
TRBD1 | TRBJ1-2 | medium-sized | TRBV18 | CASSRPQGLGHGYTF | TGTGCCAGCTCACGACCACAGGGGCTGGGGCATGGCTACACCTTC
TRBD1 | TRBJ2-5 | many | TRBV7-6 | CASRHLGPQGAPRAETQYF | TGTGCCAGCAGACATCTTGGGCCACAGGGGGCCCCACGGGCGGAGACCCAGTACTTC
. | TRBJ2-7 | . | TRBV20-1 | CSANPGGPYEQYF | TGCAGTGCTAATCCCGGGGGCCCTTACGAGCAGTACTTC
TRBD1 | TRBJ2-3 | few | TRBV27 | CASSHDREGADTQYF | TGTGCCAGCAGTCACGACAGGGAAGGGGCAGATACGCAGTATTTT
. | TRBJ1-1 | . | TRBV30 | CAWSSQGPAEAFF | TGTGCCTGGAGTTCACAGGGTCCCGCTGAAGCTTTCTTT
. | TRBJ1-6 | few | TRBV12-3/TRBV12-4 | CASSSLQEDNSPLHF | TGTGCCAGCAGTTCATTACAGGAAGATAATTCACCCCTCCACTTT
. | TRBJ2-7 | . | TRBV28 | CASSLYGEQYF | TGTGCCAGCAGTTTATATGGCGAGCAGTACTTC
. | TRBJ2-3 | many | TRBV6-5 | CASSYREWFGTDTQYF | TGTGCCAGCAGTTACAGGGAATGGTTCGGCACAGATACGCAGTATTTT
. | TRBJ2-1 | many | TRBV4-1 | CASSQGLHYNEQFF | TGCGCCAGCAGCCAAGGACTCCACTACAATGAGCAGTTCTTC
. | TRBJ1-2 | few | TRBV6-1 | CASSDEGIYGYTF | TGTGCCAGCAGTGATGAGGGGATCTATGGCTACACCTTC
TRBD1 | TRBJ1-2 | many | TRBV5-5 | CASSPDRANYGYTF | TGTGCCAGCAGCCCGGACAGGGCTAACTATGGCTACACCTTC
. | TRBJ1-1 | . | TRBV30 | CAWNRELNTEAFF | TGTGCCTGGAACAGGGAACTGAACACTGAAGCTTTCTTT
. | TRBJ1-3 | . | TRBV11-2 | CASSPMNTIYF | TGTGCCAGCAGCCCGATGAACACCATATATTTT
TRBD2 | TRBJ2-1 | many | TRBV20-1 | CSAQAGLALSSYNEQFF | TGCAGTGCCCAAGCAGGACTAGCGTTAAGCTCCTACAATGAGCAGTTCTTC
. | TRBJ2-7 | medium-sized | TRBV27 | CASSPGSIPGYEQYF | TGTGCCAGCAGTCCCGGGTCGATCCCTGGCTACGAGCAGTACTTC
. | TRBJ2-7 | . | TRBV30 | CSWSTVRNEQYF | TGTTCCTGGAGTACGGTCAGGAACGAGCAGTACTTC
. | TRBJ2-7 | many | TRBV2 | CASSGRTRGTGSYEQYF | TGTGCCAGCAGTGGCCGGACGCGCGGGACGGGCTCCTACGAGCAGTACTTC
. | TRBJ2-5 | few | TRBV20-1 | CSASRSGSIQETQYF | TGCAGTGCTAGTAGAAGCGGGTCGATACAAGAGACCCAGTACTTC
TRBD1 | TRBJ2-5 | many | TRBV15 | CATSRKPDRGFGFKETQYF | TGTGCCACCAGCAGGAAACCGGACAGGGGCTTTGGGTTTAAGGAGACCCAGTACTTC
TRBD2 | TRBJ2-4 | many | TRBV20-1 | CSAFPSGRGNIQYF | TGCAGTGCATTTCCTAGCGGGAGAGGGAACATTCAGTACTTC
. | TRBJ2-1 | . | TRBV5-1 | CASSLTRNEQFF | TGCGCCAGCAGCTTGACTAGGAATGAGCAGTTCTTC
TRBD1 | TRBJ2-4 | . | TRBV20-1 | CSASRGQKWDIQYF | TGCAGTGCTAGTCGGGGACAGAAGTGGGACATTCAGTACTTC
. | TRBJ2-2 | . | TRBV30 | CAWSYPYTGELFF | TGTGCCTGGAGTTATCCGTACACCGGGGAGCTGTTTTTT
. | TRBJ1-1 | many | TRBV10-3 | CAIRGGGGTEAFF | TGTGCCATCAGGGGAGGAGGTGGGACTGAAGCTTTCTTT
. | TRBJ1-2 | many | TRBV6-1 | CASSQEYGYTF | TGTGCCAGCAGTCAAGAATATGGCTACACCTTC